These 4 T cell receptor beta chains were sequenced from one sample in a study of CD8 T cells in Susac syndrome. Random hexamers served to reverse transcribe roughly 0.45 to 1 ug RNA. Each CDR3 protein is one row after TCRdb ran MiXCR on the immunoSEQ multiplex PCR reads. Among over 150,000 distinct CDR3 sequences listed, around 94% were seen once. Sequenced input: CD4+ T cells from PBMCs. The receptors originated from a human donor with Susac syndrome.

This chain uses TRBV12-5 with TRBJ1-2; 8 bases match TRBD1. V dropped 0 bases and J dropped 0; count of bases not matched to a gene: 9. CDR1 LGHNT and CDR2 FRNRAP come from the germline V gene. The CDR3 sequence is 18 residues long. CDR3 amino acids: CASGLVVSGGRTNYGYTF. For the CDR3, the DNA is TGTGCTAGTGGTTTGGTGGTTTCAGGGGGCAGAACTAACTATGGCTACACCTTC.

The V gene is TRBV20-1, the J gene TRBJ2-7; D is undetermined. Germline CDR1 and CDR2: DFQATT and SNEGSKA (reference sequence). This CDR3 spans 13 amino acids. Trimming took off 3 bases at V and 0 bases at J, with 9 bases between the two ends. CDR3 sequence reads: CSARSVSSYEQYF. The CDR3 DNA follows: TGCAGTGCTAGGTCAGTGAGCTCCTACGAGCAGTACTTC.

In nucleotides, the CDR3 is TGCAGTGCCCACCTACAGGGGCTGAACACTGAAGCTTTCTTT. Amino acid sequence: CSAHLQGLNTEAFF. The chain joins TRBV20-1 to TRBJ1-1, with TRBD1 matching 7 bases. Germline lookup yields CDR1 DFQATT and CDR2 SNEGSKA (reference sequence). CDR3 length: 14 amino acids. Trimming took 6 bases from V and 0 from J; bases not matched to a gene: 7.

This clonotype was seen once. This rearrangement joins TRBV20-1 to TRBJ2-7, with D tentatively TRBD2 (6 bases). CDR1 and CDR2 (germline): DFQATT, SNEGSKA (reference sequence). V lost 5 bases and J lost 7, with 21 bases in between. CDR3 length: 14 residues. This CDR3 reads CSALSRRGLGEQYF. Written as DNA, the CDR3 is TGCAGTGCTCTTTCCCGGCGGGGACTGGGAGAGCAGTACTTC.